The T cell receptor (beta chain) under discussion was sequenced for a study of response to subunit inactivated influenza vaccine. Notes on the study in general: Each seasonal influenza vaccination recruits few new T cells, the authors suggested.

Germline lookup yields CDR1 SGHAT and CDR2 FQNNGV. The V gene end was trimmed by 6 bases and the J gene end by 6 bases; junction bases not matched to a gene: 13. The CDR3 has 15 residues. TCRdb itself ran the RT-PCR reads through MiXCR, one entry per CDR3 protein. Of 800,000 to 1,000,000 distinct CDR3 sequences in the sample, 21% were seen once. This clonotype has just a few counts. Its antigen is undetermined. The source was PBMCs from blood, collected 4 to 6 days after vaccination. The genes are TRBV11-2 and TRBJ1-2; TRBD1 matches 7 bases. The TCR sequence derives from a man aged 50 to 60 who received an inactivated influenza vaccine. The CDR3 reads CASSPVQGGADGYTF. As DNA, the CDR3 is TGTGCCAGCAGTCCCGTCCAGGGGGGGGCTGATGGCTACACCTTC.